This T cell receptor (beta chain) was obtained from a study of OX40 agonist ivuxolimab in advanced cancers. As for the study in general: The mean age was approximately 56 years, ranging from 23 to 79, with approximately 85% of participants male. Study findings and constraints: CD8+ T cells averaged more expanded clones than CD4+.

The repertoire was sequenced with immunoSEQ multiplex PCR; TCRdb's copy has only in-frame clones and lacks some. The data hold about 80,000 clones, with 80% to 90% observed a single time. The V and J ends lost 0 bases and 6 bases respectively, with 12 bases between them. The CDR3 spans 14 residues. CDR1 is MNHNY, CDR2 SVGAGI, per germline (reference sequence). In regard to this clone: The antigen is undetermined.

The chain uses TRBV6-6 and TRBJ2-7, with D unresolved. This sample comprised CD4+ or CD8+ T cells sorted from blood, obtained in a trial of the OX40 agonist ivuxolimab. The TCR comes from an adult with an advanced solid tumor such as melanoma, head and neck, liver or kidney cancer. The CDR3 protein is CASSYSIEVSEQYF. DNA of the CDR3: TGTGCCAGCAGTTACTCAATAGAAGTCAGCGAGCAGTACTTC.